The 2 T cell receptor beta chains below all came from one sample that was sequenced in a study of T cell clones after liver transplantation. Clones were read by immunoSEQ multiplex PCR, and TCRdb kept only the in-frame ones, dropping some. The data contain 65,000 to 80,000 clones, 75% to 85% of them singletons. The starting material was CD4+ T cells from blood, obtained before liver transplant. These receptors came from a human donor who received a liver transplant.

This clone was seen just once. The J gene is TRBJ2-1, the V gene TRBV13; the D gene is possibly TRBD2 (5 bases). The CDR3 loop spans 11 amino acids. In germline, CDR1 is PRHDT, CDR2 FYEKMQ (reference sequence). The V and J ends lost 8 bases and 4 bases respectively, with 6 bases between them. The CDR3 reads CASGRYNEQFF. The CDR3 DNA sequence: TGTGCCAGCGGGAGATACAATGAGCAGTTCTTC.

This clone has only one observation. The chain has TRBV29-1 and TRBJ2-5; tentative D call: TRBD1 (5 bases). Trimming took 4 bases from V and 7 from J, leaving 19 bases between them. The CDR3 has 14 residues. Per the germline V gene, CDR1 is SQVTM and CDR2 is ANQGSEA. The CDR3 DNA follows: TGCAGCGTTGTTGGACAATCACGGTCAGGGACCCAGTACTTC. Protein: CSVVGQSRSGTQYF.